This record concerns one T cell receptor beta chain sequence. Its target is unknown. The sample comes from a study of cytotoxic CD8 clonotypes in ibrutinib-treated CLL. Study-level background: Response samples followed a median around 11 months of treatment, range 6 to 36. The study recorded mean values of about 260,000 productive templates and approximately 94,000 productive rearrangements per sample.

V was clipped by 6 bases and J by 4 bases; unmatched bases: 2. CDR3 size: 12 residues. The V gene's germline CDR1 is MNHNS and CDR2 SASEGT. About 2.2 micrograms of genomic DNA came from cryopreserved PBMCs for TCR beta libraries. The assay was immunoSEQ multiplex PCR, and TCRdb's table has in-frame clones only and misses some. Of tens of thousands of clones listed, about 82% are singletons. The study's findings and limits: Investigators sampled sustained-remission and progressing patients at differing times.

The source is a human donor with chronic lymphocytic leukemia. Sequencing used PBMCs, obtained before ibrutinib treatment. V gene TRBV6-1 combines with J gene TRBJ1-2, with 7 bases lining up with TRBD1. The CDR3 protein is CASRDRPYGYTF. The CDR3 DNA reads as TGTGCCAGCAGGGACAGGCCCTATGGCTACACCTTC.